This is a list of T cell receptor beta chains from one sample in a study of blood T cell repertoires in COVID-19. Data came from immunoSEQ multiplex PCR; TCRdb stores just in-frame clones and leaves some out. The sample holds about 68,000 clones, about nine tenths seen once. The sample consisted of peripheral blood. Receptor source: a man aged 50 to 59 with active COVID-19. Both conserved end residues are trimmed from each CDR3. Each record gives: D gene, J gene, CDR3 length, V gene, CDR3 protein. The D gene is left open where the match is weak.

NA | TRBJ1-2 | 10 | TRBV20-1 | SASGLADGYT
NA | TRBJ1-6 | 15 | TRBV5-6 | ASSLEEDTDPNSPLH
NA | TRBJ1-2 | 14 | TRBV6-2/TRBV6-3 | ASSYSSGLPNYGYT
NA | TRBJ1-1 | 11 | TRBV5-1 | ASSVGGNTEAF
NA | TRBJ2-3 | 14 | TRBV9 | ASSAETGGGTDTQY
NA | TRBJ1-2 | 13 | TRBV4-3 | ASSQEEGRVYGYT
TRBD1 | TRBJ1-2 | 14 | TRBV19 | ASSSRGAGGLDGYT
NA | TRBJ2-2 | 13 | TRBV9 | ASSVEGVATGELF
NA | TRBJ1-1 | 11 | TRBV27 | ASLGGGRTEAF
NA | TRBJ1-1 | 10 | TRBV6-6 | ASSHRDNEAF
NA | TRBJ2-7 | 14 | TRBV7-2 | ASSPRVGGGSYEQY
TRBD1 | TRBJ2-7 | 14 | TRBV28 | ASSPARTGSEYEQY
NA | TRBJ1-1 | 13 | TRBV30 | AWSVGGAGGTEAF
NA | TRBJ1-4 | 11 | TRBV30 | AWSEDSYEKLF
TRBD1 | TRBJ2-6 | 13 | TRBV6-5 | ASSPRTGRANVLT
TRBD1 | TRBJ1-6 | 12 | TRBV2 | ASSEGDRGSPLH
TRBD1 | TRBJ1-2 | 10 | TRBV5-4 | ASSLQGFGYT
NA | TRBJ2-3 | 10 | TRBV12-3/TRBV12-4 | ASSFGTDTQY
TRBD1 | TRBJ2-1 | 13 | TRBV28 | ASTPTQGAHNEQF
NA | TRBJ2-2 | 13 | TRBV15 | ATSRDRVSTGELF
TRBD1 | TRBJ2-5 | 13 | TRBV18 | ASDKGTGSQETQY
NA | TRBJ1-6 | 17 | TRBV14 | ASSQDTILQYSGYSPLH
NA | TRBJ2-5 | 12 | TRBV3-1/TRBV3-2 | ASSSLAGQETQY
TRBD2 | TRBJ2-3 | 13 | TRBV25-1 | ASSQREGLADTQY
NA | TRBJ2-7 | 16 | TRBV7-2 | ASSSSAGTGAGSYEQY
NA | TRBJ1-3 | 13 | TRBV30 | AWSVGLASGNTIY
NA | TRBJ1-2 | 11 | TRBV12-3/TRBV12-4 | ASSRDTHYGYT
NA | TRBJ1-4 | 12 | TRBV5-4 | ASSLLGPNEKLF